This T cell receptor (beta chain) appears in the sequencing data of a study of response to subunit inactivated influenza vaccine. Study-level findings and limits: It was the authors' suggestion that each seasonal influenza vaccination recruits few new T cells.

This CDR3 comprises 15 residues. Germline lookup yields CDR1 DFQATT and CDR2 SNEGSKA (reference sequence). Trimming stripped 0 bases from V and 2 bases from J, with 14 bases between. TCRdb redid the calling of the RT-PCR reads with MiXCR, one entry per CDR3 protein. The repertoire includes roughly 650,000 distinct CDR3 sequences, 15% to 19% of them detected once, and around 10% sits in the top ten. This clonotype was seen only a few times. Its antigen is still unknown. The chain employs TRBV20-1 and TRBJ2-7; D not certain. Sequenced here: PBMCs from blood, sampled 11 to 12 days after vaccination. This sequence was found in a man aged 50-59 years who received an inactivated influenza vaccine. CDR3 nucleotide sequence: TGCAGTGCTAGAGATCCAAGGCCCCAGGCCTACGAGCAGTACTTC. Its translation: CSARDPRPQAYEQYF.